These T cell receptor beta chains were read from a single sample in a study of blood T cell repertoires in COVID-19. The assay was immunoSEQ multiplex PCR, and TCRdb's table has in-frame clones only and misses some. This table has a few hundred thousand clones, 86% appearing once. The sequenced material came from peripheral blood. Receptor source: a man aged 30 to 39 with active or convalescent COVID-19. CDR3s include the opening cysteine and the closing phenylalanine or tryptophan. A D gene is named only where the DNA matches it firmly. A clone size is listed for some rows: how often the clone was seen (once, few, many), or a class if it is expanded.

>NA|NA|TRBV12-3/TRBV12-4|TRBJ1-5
TGTGCCAGCAGTTTTGGAGGGTATCAGCCCCAGCATTTT
CASSFGGYQPQHF
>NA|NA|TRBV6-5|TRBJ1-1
TGTGCCAGCAGTTACGGGGCGTACACTGAAGCTTTCTTT
CASSYGAYTEAFF
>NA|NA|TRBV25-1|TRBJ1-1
TGTGCCAGCAGTGGAGGGGGGAACACTGAAGCTTTCTTT
CASSGGGNTEAFF
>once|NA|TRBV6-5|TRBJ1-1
TGTGCCAGCATGCCCCGGGGAGGCCCGACTGAAGCTTTCTTT
CASMPRGGPTEAFF
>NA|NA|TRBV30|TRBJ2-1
TGTGCCTGGAGCCCCTTAGGGGATGAGCAGTTCTTC
CAWSPLGDEQFF
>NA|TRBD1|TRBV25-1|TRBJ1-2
TGTGCCAGCAGGGAAACAGGGGGAGACTATGGCTACACCTTC
CASRETGGDYGYTF
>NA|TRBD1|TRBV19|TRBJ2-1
TGTGCCAGTAGCGATGCCGGGACAGTGGACAATGAGCAGTTCTTC
CASSDAGTVDNEQFF
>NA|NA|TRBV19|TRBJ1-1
TGTGCCAGTGCAGCGGCTATGAACACTGAAGCTTTCTTT
CASAAAMNTEAFF
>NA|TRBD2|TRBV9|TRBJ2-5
TGTGCCAGCAGCGTAGGAAGGGGAGGGACCCAGGAGACCCAGTACTTC
CASSVGRGGTQETQYF
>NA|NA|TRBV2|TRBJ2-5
TGTGCCAGCAGTGAAAGGAGCGAGTATTTGGAGACCCAGTACTTC
CASSERSEYLETQYF
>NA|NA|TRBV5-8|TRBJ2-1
TGTGCCAGCAGCTTGGGGAGCGGCTCCTACAATGAGCAGTTCTTC
CASSLGSGSYNEQFF
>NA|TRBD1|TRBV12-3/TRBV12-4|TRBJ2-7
TGTGCCAGCAGAACCGACAGGGTCGAGCAGTACTTC
CASRTDRVEQYF
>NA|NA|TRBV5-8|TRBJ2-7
TGTGCCAGCAGCCGGCACAGGGTCCAGAACTACGAGCAGTACTTC
CASSRHRVQNYEQYF
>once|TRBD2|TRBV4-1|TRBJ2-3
TGCGCCAGCAGCCAAGAGGCTTTAGCGGGGGGCCAAGATACGCAGTATTTT
CASSQEALAGGQDTQYF
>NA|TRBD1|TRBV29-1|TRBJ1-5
TGCAGCGTAGGGGACAGGAACAATCAGCCCCAGCATTTT
CSVGDRNNQPQHF
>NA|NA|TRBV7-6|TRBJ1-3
TGTGCCAGCAGCTTATTGGGCTTCTCTGGAAACACCATATATTTT
CASSLLGFSGNTIYF
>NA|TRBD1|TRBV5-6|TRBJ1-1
TGTGCCAGCAGCTCGTTAGGGACAGGGGGCAACCGGAACACTGAAGCTTTCTTT
CASSSLGTGGNRNTEAFF
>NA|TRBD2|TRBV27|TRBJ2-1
TGTGCCAGCAGTTTATCAAGTAGCGGGGGGCCCAGCTCCTACAATGAGCAGTTCTTC
CASSLSSSGGPSSYNEQFF
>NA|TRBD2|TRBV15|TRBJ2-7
TGTGCCACCAGCAGAGATTATTATTCTAGCGGGGGCTACGAGCAGTACTTC
CATSRDYYSSGGYEQYF
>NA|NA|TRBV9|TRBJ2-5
TGTGCCAGCAGCCCTCGAGGCGGGCTGGACCAAGAGACCCAGTACTTC
CASSPRGGLDQETQYF
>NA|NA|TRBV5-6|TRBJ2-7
TGTGCCAGCACCCTAAACAGGGTAAACTACGAGCAGTACTTC
CASTLNRVNYEQYF
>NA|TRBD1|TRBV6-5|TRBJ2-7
TGTGCCAGCATCCCCACAGGGGGCTCGTACGAGCAGTACTTC
CASIPTGGSYEQYF
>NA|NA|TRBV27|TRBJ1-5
TGTGCCAGCAGTGCGGGTCGGTGGGGTCGGAGGGGCAATCAGCCCCAGCATTTT
CASSAGRWGRRGNQPQHF
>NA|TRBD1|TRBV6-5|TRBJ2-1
TGTGCCAGTGACAGGGTCAATGAGCAGTTCTTC
CASDRVNEQFF
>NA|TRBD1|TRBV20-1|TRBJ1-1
TGCAGTGCTAGTGACAGGGTCTTCGACACTGAAGCTTTCTTT
CSASDRVFDTEAFF
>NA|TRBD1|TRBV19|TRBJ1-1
TGTGCCAGTAGGACTGGGACAGGGCACACTGAAGCTTTCTTT
CASRTGTGHTEAFF
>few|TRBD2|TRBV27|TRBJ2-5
TGTGCCAGCAGTCAGACTAGCGGGGTAGTAGAGACCCAGTACTTC
CASSQTSGVVETQYF
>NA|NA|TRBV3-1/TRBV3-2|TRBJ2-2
TGTGCCAGCAGCCAAGATCCCGCGGGGCCCTCAGACACCGGGGAGCTGTTTTTT
CASSQDPAGPSDTGELFF
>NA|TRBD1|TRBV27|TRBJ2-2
TGTGCCAGCAGACGTTACGCGAACCAGGGGGCGTCGAACACCGGGGAGCTGTTTTTT
CASRRYANQGASNTGELFF
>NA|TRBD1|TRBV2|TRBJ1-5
TGTGCCAGCCGGGAAGATGAGGGGGCCGGTCAGCCCCAGCATTTT
CASREDEGAGQPQHF
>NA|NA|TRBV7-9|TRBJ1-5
TGTGCCAGCAGCTTAGGAGGCCAGGGGCAGCCCCAGCATTTT
CASSLGGQGQPQHF
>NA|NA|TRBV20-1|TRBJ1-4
TGCAGTGCAGAGGACAGTAAAAAACTGTTTTTT
CSAEDSKKLFF
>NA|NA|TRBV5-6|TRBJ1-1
TGTGCCAGCAGCTTTTCACAGCTGAGGACTTTAAACACTGAAGCTTTCTTT
CASSFSQLRTLNTEAFF
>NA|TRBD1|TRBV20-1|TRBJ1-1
TGCAGTGCTAGGCAGGGGGCTCGAGCTTTCTTT
CSARQGARAFF
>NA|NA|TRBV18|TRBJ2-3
TGTGCCAGCTTAGCGAGTGTATCTGATACGCAGTATTTT
CASLASVSDTQYF
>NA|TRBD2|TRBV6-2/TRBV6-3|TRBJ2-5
TGTGCCAGCAGCTTTAGCGGGGGGGCCCTTAAGACCCAGTACTTC
CASSFSGGALKTQYF
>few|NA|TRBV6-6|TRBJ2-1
TGTGCCAGCAGTCTTACAAGCTCCTACAATGAGCAGTTCTTC
CASSLTSSYNEQFF
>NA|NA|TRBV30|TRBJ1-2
TGTGCCTGGAGGGGTGAACCGAGGTATGGCTACACCTTC
CAWRGEPRYGYTF
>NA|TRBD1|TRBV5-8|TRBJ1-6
TGTGCCAGCAGCTTGGATGGGACAGGGGTCATCAATTCACCCCTCCACTTT
CASSLDGTGVINSPLHF
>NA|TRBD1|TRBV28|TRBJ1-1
TGTGCCAGCAGCACCGATACAACAGGGGGTGATGAAGCTTTCTTT
CASSTDTTGGDEAFF
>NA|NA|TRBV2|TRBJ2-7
TGTGCCAGCAGTGTTGCGGGAACCTACGAGCAGTACTTC
CASSVAGTYEQYF
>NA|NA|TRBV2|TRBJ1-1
TGTGCCAGCAGTCCCACCGATCGACAGATTGAAGCTTTCTTT
CASSPTDRQIEAFF
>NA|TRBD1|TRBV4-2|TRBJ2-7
TGTGCCAGCAGCCAAGTAGCGACAGGGGGACGCGAGCAGTACTTC
CASSQVATGGREQYF
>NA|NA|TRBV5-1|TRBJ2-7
TGCGCCAGCAGCGGGCCCTTCGAGCAGTACTTC
CASSGPFEQYF